Each of the 22 T cell receptor beta chains below was sequenced from the same sample in a study of blood T cell repertoires in COVID-19. Using immunoSEQ multiplex PCR, the repertoire was profiled, and TCRdb retains in-frame clones only, with some absent. The repertoire includes some 150,000 clones, 75% to 85% of them detected once, and almost 10% sits in the top ten. Sequenced sample: peripheral blood. These receptors were taken from a woman in her forties or fifties with acute or convalescent COVID-19.

The chain recombines TRBV18 with TRBJ2-2; 7 bases are a match to TRBD1. The CDR3 is made up of 14 amino acids. After removal of 2 bases from V and 6 bases from J, the junction contained 3 bases not matched to a gene. Germline assignment: CDR1 KGHSH and CDR2 LQKENI. The CDR3 spells CASSPDRAAGELFF. CDR3 DNA: TGTGCCAGCTCACCAGACAGGGCCGCCGGGGAGCTGTTTTTT.

J is TRBJ1-5 and V is TRBV6-2 or TRBV6-3; tentative D call: TRBD1 (6 bases). CDR1 and CDR2 from the germline V gene are MNHEY and SVGEGT. CDR3 size: 15 residues. V lost 2 bases to trimming and J lost 1 base, with 9 bases between them. CDR3 sequence (DNA): TGTGCCAGCAGTTACAGGGGGATCAGCAATCAGCCCCAGCATTTT. Amino acids: CASSYRGISNQPQHF.

V is TRBV3-1 (or the pseudogene TRBV3-2) and J is TRBJ1-2; possibly TRBD1 for D (5 bases). Deletions cut 6 bases from V and 4 bases from J, with 12 bases between. Germline V CDR1 and CDR2: LGHDT, YNNKEL (reference sequence). The CDR3 is made up of 13 amino acids. DNA of the CDR3: TGTGCCAGCAGTCCAAGGAGGGGCTATGGCTACACCTTC. This gives the protein CASSPRRGYGYTF.

V gene TRBV5-4 combines with J gene TRBJ2-1, with a possible D match to TRBD2 (5 bases). Germline V gene lookup returns CDR1 SGHNT and CDR2 YYREEE (reference sequence). Trimming removed 7 bases from V and 4 bases from J, with 9 bases in between. This CDR3 contains 12 residues. In nucleotides, the CDR3 is TGTGCCAGCGGCGGACTTTACAATGAGCAGTTCTTC. This translates into CASGGLYNEQFF.

This clone was counted a few times. J is TRBJ2-3 and V is TRBV27; a possible D gene is TRBD2 (5 bases). The CDR3 contains 16 residues. The V and J ends lost 3 bases and 6 bases respectively, with 19 bases between them. Germline V gene data show CDR1 as MNHEY and CDR2 as SMNVEV (reference sequence). The CDR3 loop reads CASSFRIGLIGDTQYF. In nucleotides, the CDR3 is TGTGCCAGCAGTTTTCGCATTGGACTTATAGGGGATACGCAGTATTTT.

This chain uses TRBV28 with TRBJ1-3; no reliable D call. Trimming shortened V by 2 bases and J by 7 bases, and 6 bases separated the two germline ends. Germline V gene lookup returns CDR1 MDHEN and CDR2 SYDVKM. The CDR3 covers 12 residues. The CDR3 sequence: CASSLAGNTIYF. The CDR3 nucleotides are TGTGCCAGCAGTTTAGCAGGCAACACCATATATTTT.

The V gene is TRBV27, the J gene TRBJ2-1; tentatively, D is TRBD2 (5 bases). CDR1 and CDR2 from the germline V gene are MNHEY and SMNVEV (reference sequence). The CDR3 is made up of 15 amino acids. The V end lost 4 bases, the J end lost 0 bases, and 10 bases lay between the germline ends. The CDR3 DNA is TGTGCCAGCAGTTCAGCGGCCAGCTCCTACAATGAGCAGTTCTTC. It is translated as CASSSAASSYNEQFF.

This sequence joins TRBV19 and TRBJ1-2; 8 nucleotides align to TRBD1. The germline CDR1 and CDR2 sequences are LNHDA and SQIVND (reference sequence). Trimming at V came to 6 bases and at J to 5 bases, leaving 8 bases not matched to a gene. This CDR3 spans 14 amino acids. CDR3 sequence reads: CASSLVGTGYGYTF. In nucleotides, the CDR3 is TGTGCCAGTAGCCTGGTTGGGACAGGTTATGGCTACACCTTC.

V and J are TRBV29-1 and TRBJ1-3, with D unresolved. From germline, CDR1 is SQVTM and CDR2 ANQGSEA. The V end lost 6 bases, the J end lost 0 bases, and 9 bases lay between the germline ends. The CDR3 extends over 13 amino acids. The CDR3 nucleotides read TGCAGCGTGCAGGTCTTCTCTGGAAACACCATATATTTT. It codes for CSVQVFSGNTIYF.

Concerning this clone itself: Other DNA variants within this sample encode the same CDR3. The J gene is TRBJ1-6, the V gene TRBV5-1; 8 bases match TRBD1. Germline V gives CDR1 SGHRS, CDR2 YFSETQ. The CDR3 is made up of 15 amino acids. The ends lost 0 bases at V and 8 bases at J; junction bases unmatched: 4. CDR3 region: CASSLGQGAHSPLHF. The DNA of the CDR3 is TGCGCCAGCAGCTTGGGGCAGGGGGCTCATTCACCCCTCCACTTT. Full variable domain (outside the CDR3, taken from reference TRBV5-1 and TRBJ1-6): KAGVTQTPRYLIKTRGQQVTLSCSPISGHRSVSWYQQTPGQGLQFLFEYFSETQRNKGNFPGRFSGRQFSNSRSEMNVSTLELGDSALYLCASSLGQGAHSPLHFGNGTRLTVT.

The rearrangement links TRBV2 to TRBJ1-1, with D possibly TRBD1 on 5 matching bases. Trimming took off 1 base at V and 4 bases at J, with 16 bases between the two ends. CDR3 size: 16 residues. Germline loops: CDR1 SNHLY, CDR2 FYNNEI. The DNA for the CDR3 is TGTGCCAGCAGTGAAGTTTGGGGGGAGGTAGGCACTGAAGCTTTCTTT. It encodes CASSEVWGEVGTEAFF. The entire variable domain, with the rest obtained from reference TRBV2 and TRBJ1-1, is as follows: EPEVTQTPSHQVTQMGQEVILRCVPISNHLYFYWYRQILGQKVEFLVSFYNNEISEKSEIFDDQFSVERPDGSNFTLKIRSTKLEDSAMYFCASSEVWGEVGTEAFFGQGTRLTVV.

CDR3 protein: CASRISTYNEQFF. The CDR3 DNA reads TGTGCCAGCAGAATCTCTACCTACAATGAGCAGTTCTTC. J is TRBJ2-1 and V is TRBV6-5; D gene unclear. The CDR3 covers 13 residues. Trimming removed 6 bases at V and 2 bases at J, with 8 bases between. Germline CDR1 reads MNHEY; CDR2 reads SVGAGI.

The J gene is TRBJ1-6, the V gene TRBV7-2, with a tentative D call TRBD1 (5 bases). The CDR3 is 15 amino acids. V gave up 5 bases and J gave up 6 bases, with 14 bases separating them. The germline V gene has CDR1 SGHTA and CDR2 FQGNSA. The CDR3 DNA sequence: TGTGCCAGCAGCCCCCAGGGAACTCTTAATTCACCCCTCCACTTT. Encoded protein: CASSPQGTLNSPLHF. Supplemented by reference TRBV7-2 and TRBJ1-6, the full variable domain reads GAGVSQSPSNKVTEKGKDVELRCDPISGHTALYWYRQSLGQGLEFLIYFQGNSAPDKSGLPSDRFSAERTGGSVSTLTIQRTQQEDSAVYLCASSPQGTLNSPLHFGNGTRLTVT.

J is TRBJ2-1 and V is TRBV11-2; possibly TRBD2 for D (6 bases). Germline V gene lookup returns CDR1 SGHAT and CDR2 FQNNGV. This CDR3 comprises 13 residues. V lost 5 bases, J lost 4 bases, and 9 bases lay in between. The CDR3 is CASSDGSYNEQFF. Here the CDR3 DNA reads TGTGCCAGCAGCGACGGGAGTTACAATGAGCAGTTCTTC.

The chain joins TRBV5-1 to TRBJ2-3, with D possibly being TRBD2 (6 bases). V shed 4 bases and J shed 3 bases, with 12 bases lying between them. This CDR3 has 14 residues. Germline CDR1 is SGHRS and CDR2 is YFSETQ. In nucleotides, the CDR3 is TGCGCCAGCAGCGGGGACTGGAGAACAGATACGCAGTATTTT. Protein product: CASSGDWRTDTQYF.

The chain couples TRBV5-6 to TRBJ2-7; TRBD1 might be the D (5 bases). Germline V lookup: CDR1 SGHDT, CDR2 YYEEEE. The V gene lost 2 bases and the J gene lost 0 bases, with 12 bases spanning the gap. The CDR3 totals 15 residues. This CDR3 is CASSFGRQNSYEQYF. In DNA, the CDR3 is TGTGCCAGCAGCTTTGGGCGACAGAACTCCTACGAGCAGTACTTC. Together with reference TRBV5-6 and TRBJ2-7, the CDR3 gives the full variable domain: DAGVTQSPTHLIKTRGQQVTLRCSPKSGHDTVSWYQQALGQGPQFIFQYYEEEERQRGNFPDRFSGHQFPNYSSELNVNALLLGDSALYLCASSFGRQNSYEQYFGPGTRLTVT.

DNA for the CDR3: TGTGCCAGCAGCGTATTTGGTACAGGGTACGGTGAAGCTTTCTTT. It translates to CASSVFGTGYGEAFF. The chain combines TRBV9 with TRBJ1-1, with D possibly matching TRBD1 (6 bases). Germline CDR1 is SGDLS and CDR2 is YYNGEE. V lost 1 base to trimming and J lost 7 bases, with 17 bases between them. This CDR3 comprises 15 residues.

The J gene is TRBJ2-5, the V gene TRBV24-1, with unresolved D. Germline V lookup: CDR1 KGHDR, CDR2 SFDVKD. Trimming cost V 4 bases and J 2 bases, with 10 bases left between them. This CDR3 region has 14 residues. The CDR3 sequence is CATSDPREQETQYF. The CDR3 nucleotides read TGTGCCACCAGTGACCCACGAGAACAAGAGACCCAGTACTTC.

Notes on this clone: The junction and the germline gene differ at one end; a read error may be behind it. The chain employs TRBV5-6 and TRBJ2-1; 8 positions match TRBD1. Germline loops: CDR1 SGHDT, CDR2 YYEEEE. This CDR3 spans 15 amino acids. CDR3 sequence: CASSLGAGGYHEQFF. The DNA for the CDR3 is TGTGCCAGCAGCTTGGGGGCAGGGGGCTACCATGAGCAGTTCTTC.

The chain employs TRBV3-1 (or the pseudogene TRBV3-2) and TRBJ1-1; 7 bases are shared with TRBD1. The CDR3 has 14 residues. V was pared by 3 bases and J by 1 base, with 2 bases of the junction left unmatched. CDR1 and CDR2 (germline): LGHDT, YNNKEL (reference sequence). The CDR3, as DNA: TGTGCCAGCAGCCACTGGGACAGGAACACTGAAGCTTTCTTT. Translation gives CASSHWDRNTEAFF.

The rearrangement uses TRBV5-1 and TRBJ2-2, with TRBD2 matching over 11 bases. The V gene end was trimmed by 4 bases and the J gene end by 1 base; junction bases not matched to a gene: 3. This CDR3 contains 16 residues. Germline V gene lookup returns CDR1 SGHRS and CDR2 YFSETQ. In DNA form, the CDR3 reads TGCGCCAGCAGCACCCTAGCGGGGGGGAACACCGGGGAGCTGTTTTTT. Amino acid sequence: CASSTLAGGNTGELFF.

V gene TRBV5-4 combines with J gene TRBJ2-1; 8 positions agree with TRBD2. The CDR3 loop spans 15 amino acids. In germline, CDR1 is SGHNT, CDR2 YYREEE (reference sequence). The V and J ends lost 1 base and 4 bases, in that order; junction bases with no gene match: 4. Here the CDR3 reads CASSLRLAGYNEQFF. The CDR3 region has the DNA TGTGCCAGCAGCTTGCGCCTAGCGGGTTACAATGAGCAGTTCTTC. Drawing the rest from reference TRBV5-4 and TRBJ2-1, the complete variable domain is ETGVTQSPTHLIKTRGQQVTLRCSSQSGHNTVSWYQQALGQGPQFIFQYYREEENGRGNFPPRFSGLQFPNYSSELNVNALELDDSALYLCASSLRLAGYNEQFFGPGTRLTVL.